This TCR beta chain came from a study of blood T cell repertoires in COVID-19 (dated by TCRdb to about 2020). Context from the whole study: Samples from collaborators originated in the United States, Italy and Spain and spanned both the acute and convalescent phases of COVID-19. Where available, HLA class I and class II types were taken from metadata supplied by the sample provider and were not determined by assay-based typing. A freely available public database, intended as a resource for researchers studying the immune response to SARS-CoV-2, is where the repertoires were released. The samples were drawn from two sources: the first 160 participants of the ongoing ImmuneRACE study, and 1,000 to 1,500 subjects contributed by 6 global collaborators. The material from the prospective study consisted of cDNA or gDNA derived from T cells, B-cell-depleted T cells, or PBMCs. The sample metadata nearly always contained a de-identified subject ID, COVID-19 status, age in years and sex. The dataset comprised deeply sampled blood TCRbeta repertoires from subjects exposed to, actively infected with, or recovered from COVID-19.

The paper's findings and limits, for the study overall: The quantity of clinical and demographic metadata differed by source and by participant and was supplied without curation.

TCRbeta CDR3 regions were amplified from genomic DNA by means of the immunoSEQ Assay, a bias-controlled multiplex PCR. Per the authors' processing: The number of nucleated cells in each sample was estimated from the amplification of reference gene primers within the assay. To quantify the absolute abundance of each unique TCRbeta CDR3 rearrangement, sequence reads were collapsed and filtered. For each sample, productive Simpson clonality was calculated as the square root of Simpson's diversity index across productive rearrangements. TCRdb took over this immuneACCESS table, retaining in-frame rearrangements with V and J assigned. Such tables are incomplete; in checked studies, under half of the missing clones stem from an unresolved V gene, and the remainder is unexplained. That table supplies the V and J calls and clone size; D and trimming were determined from the DNA. The sample includes approximately 210,000 clones, with 65% to 80% observed a single time. The ten largest clonotypes hold about a sixth of the sample.

Concerning this clone itself: Which antigen it targets is not known. No base quality values were provided; no much bigger clone lies one nucleotide off.

Enrolling through a virtual design, the prospective study's participants ranged in age from roughly 18 to 89 years and lived across 20 to 25 United States geographic areas. In the prospective study, participants were assigned to cohorts based on the clinical history participants reported in a screening survey and a study questionnaire. In the prospective study, mobile phlebotomists collected whole blood, serum and a nasopharyngeal or oropharyngeal swab from each participant. Prospective study participants could optionally give additional blood draws and questionnaires over a roughly 2-month period. Before DNA extraction, prospective study blood samples were shipped either frozen or at room temperature. The germline V and J ends show losses of 3 bases and 2 bases respectively, and no gene match explains 12 bases of the junction. Taken from the germline V gene (reference sequence), the CDR1 and CDR2 loops are GTSNPN and SVGIG. The CDR3 holds 16 amino acids from the cysteine to the phenylalanine. Only the CDR3 DNA is retained, 48 bases long and in frame from the first base.

The chain is encoded by TRBV30 joined to TRBJ1-1, with TRBD1 identical over 7 junction bases. The sequence was obtained from a woman in her 50s with acute COVID-19. Sequencing input: PBMCs or T cells enriched from blood (not recorded which). The CDR3 region: CAWSPNTGQPNTEAFF. The DNA is as follows: TGTGCCTGGAGCCCTAATACGGGACAGCCAAACACTGAAGCTTTCTTT. Reference TRBV30 and TRBJ1-1 proteins supply the regions before and after the CDR3; the full variable domain is: SQTIHQWPATLVQPVGSPLSLECTVEGTSNPNLYWYRQAAGRGLQLLFYSVGIGQISSEVPQNLSASRPQDRQFILSSKKLLLSDSGFYLCAWSPNTGQPNTEAFFGQGTRLTVV.